Following are 30 T cell receptor beta chains from one sample sequenced in a study of cytomegalovirus exposure and HLA in healthy donors. PCR amplification relied on 60 Vbeta primers (plus 13 Jbeta primers). Only in-frame clones appear in the TCRdb table, and some are missing; sequencing was by immunoSEQ multiplex PCR. The sample includes 150,000 to 200,000 clones, roughly 88% of them seen just once. The sample comprised PBMCs. The receptors were sampled from a man aged 18 to 29 in good health and CMV-seropositive.

There are a few counts of this clone. J is TRBJ1-2 and V is TRBV4-3; D is unresolved. Germline-derived CDR1 and CDR2 are LGHNA and YSLEER. Trimming shortened V by 0 bases and J by 4 bases, and 9 bases separated the two germline ends. The CDR3 is 14 residues long. The CDR3 DNA reads as TGCGCCAGCAGCCAAGACCCCAACTCCTATGGCTACACCTTC. It translates to CASSQDPNSYGYTF.

The chain joins TRBV5-6 to TRBJ1-2, with 7 positions matching TRBD1. Germline CDR1 SGHDT, CDR2 YYEEEE. V dropped 6 bases and J dropped 5; count of bases not matched to a gene: 10. CDR3 length: 14 residues. CDR3 sequence reads: CASNLGTGVYGYTF. The CDR3 DNA reads as TGTGCCAGCAACCTAGGTACAGGGGTATATGGCTACACCTTC.

The V gene is TRBV7-2, the J gene TRBJ2-7; a weak D match, TRBD2 (6 bases). V was pared by 4 bases and J by 3 bases, with 16 bases between. Germline V CDR1 and CDR2: SGHTA, FQGNSA. This CDR3 has 15 residues. The CDR3 coding sequence is TGTGCCAGCAGCTCCCGCCGGGACTCCGTCTACGAGCAGTACTTC. This encodes CASSSRRDSVYEQYF.

Here the CDR3 DNA reads TGTGCCAGCAGTTACGGGGCTTCTGGGGAGCTGTTTTTT. Its translation: CASSYGASGELFF. The gene calls are TRBV6-6 and TRBJ2-2; perhaps TRBD1 as D (5 bases). V dropped 2 bases and J dropped 8 bases, with 9 bases sitting between them. The CDR3 is made up of 13 amino acids. Per the germline V gene, CDR1 is MNHNY and CDR2 is SVGAGI (reference sequence).

This clone was recorded only once. The rearrangement uses TRBV18 and TRBJ2-7; 8 nucleotides match TRBD1. V shed 5 bases, J shed 1 base, and the junction held 7 bases outside the gene matches. The CDR3 is 15 amino acids. Germline CDR1 and CDR2: KGHSH and LQKENI. DNA for the CDR3: TGTGCCAGCTCATCCTACAGGACAGGGTCCTACGAGCAGTACTTC. The encoded protein is CASSSYRTGSYEQYF.

The rearrangement links TRBV2 to TRBJ1-1, with 7 bases lining up with TRBD1. The V and J ends lost 6 bases and 1 base, in that order; junction bases with no gene match: 8. CDR1 and CDR2 (germline): SNHLY, FYNNEI. There are 15 residues in the CDR3. The CDR3 spells CASRTNTGANTEAFF. CDR3 in DNA: TGTGCCAGCAGGACTAATACAGGGGCGAACACTGAAGCTTTCTTT.

The chain couples TRBV29-1 to TRBJ2-2; 8 bases line up with TRBD1. Trimming at V came to 6 bases and at J to 7 bases, leaving 7 bases not matched to a gene. This CDR3 comprises 13 residues. Germline loops: CDR1 SQVTM, CDR2 ANQGSEA. The CDR3 loop is CSVLGQGGGELFF. Here the CDR3 DNA reads TGCAGCGTCCTTGGACAGGGCGGCGGGGAGCTGTTTTTT.

The J gene is TRBJ2-2, the V gene TRBV5-4, with TRBD2 matching over 11 bases. The CDR3 sequence is 16 residues long. Germline CDR1 SGHNT, CDR2 YYREEE (reference sequence). The ends lost 4 bases at V and 3 bases at J; junction bases unmatched: 5. In DNA, the CDR3 is TGTGCCAGCAGCAAGACTAGCGGGGAGTACACCGGGGAGCTGTTTTTT. Protein: CASSKTSGEYTGELFF. Looking up the rest from reference TRBV5-4 and TRBJ2-2 gives the full variable domain: ETGVTQSPTHLIKTRGQQVTLRCSSQSGHNTVSWYQQALGQGPQFIFQYYREEENGRGNFPPRFSGLQFPNYSSELNVNALELDDSALYLCASSKTSGEYTGELFFGEGSRLTVL.

This clone was recorded a few times. V usage is TRBV27 and J usage is TRBJ1-1, with 10 bases fitting TRBD1. The CDR3 totals 15 residues. Germline V gene sequence: CDR1 MNHEY, CDR2 SMNVEV (reference sequence). V was pared by 5 bases and J by 5 bases, with 8 bases of the junction left unmatched. The CDR3 nucleotides read TGTGCCAGCAGTGCCTCGACAGGGGGCTGGACTGAAGCTTTCTTT. Its translation: CASSASTGGWTEAFF.

The chain couples TRBV5-1 to TRBJ1-2; 8 bases are a match to TRBD1. Germline V gene data show CDR1 as SGHRS and CDR2 as YFSETQ. The CDR3 runs 14 residues. With V trimmed by 5 bases and J by 8 bases, 11 bases remained unmatched. CDR3 sequence reads: CASREEGQGKGYTF. The CDR3 nucleotides read TGCGCCAGCAGGGAAGAAGGACAGGGTAAAGGCTACACCTTC.

The chain recombines TRBV29-1 with TRBJ2-7, with TRBD1 identical over 8 bases. CDR3 length: 14 residues. Germline trimming cut 7 bases from V and 6 bases from J; bases unmatched to any gene: 14. Germline V gene lookup returns CDR1 SQVTM and CDR2 ANQGSEA. Here the CDR3 reads CSAVPGGANREQYF. The CDR3 DNA follows: TGCAGCGCCGTCCCAGGGGGCGCTAACCGCGAGCAGTACTTC.

V gene TRBV30 combines with J gene TRBJ2-7; D possibly corresponds to TRBD1 (6 bases). Trimming left V 4 bases short and J 0 bases short, with 13 bases between. CDR1 is GTSNPN, CDR2 SVGIG, per germline (reference sequence). The CDR3 runs to 14 residues. CDR3 DNA: TGTGCCTGGATCGACAGGTCCAGCTCCTACGAGCAGTACTTC. Encoded protein: CAWIDRSSSYEQYF. The full variable domain, in which reference TRBV30 and TRBJ2-7 provide the parts outside the CDR3, is SQTIHQWPATLVQPVGSPLSLECTVEGTSNPNLYWYRQAAGRGLQLLFYSVGIGQISSEVPQNLSASRPQDRQFILSSKKLLLSDSGFYLCAWIDRSSSYEQYFGPGTRLTVT.

This clone was counted a single time. The chain carries TRBV7-8 and TRBJ2-5; 14 bases align to TRBD2. Germline V CDR1 and CDR2: SGHVS, FQNEAQ. J lost 5 bases, V lost 5 bases, and 7 bases had no gene match. The CDR3 runs to 16 residues. CDR3 sequence reads: CASSRETSGGAETQYF. CDR3 DNA: TGTGCCAGCAGCCGAGAGACTAGCGGGGGGGCGGAGACCCAGTACTTC.

This clone showed up just once. The V and J genes are TRBV4-2 and TRBJ2-5; 11 positions match TRBD2. The DNA end favors TRBJ2-7, so the J call may be wrong. The CDR3 contains 15 residues. Germline V gives CDR1 LGHNA, CDR2 YNFKEQ. The CDR3 coding sequence is TGTGCCAGCAGCCCAGGGACTAGCGGAAACTACGAGCAGTACTTC. This codes for CASSPGTSGNYEQYF.

J is TRBJ2-7 and V is TRBV12-5; TRBD1 agrees at 8 bases. This CDR3 is built from 15 residues. In germline, CDR1 is LGHNT, CDR2 FRNRAP. Unmatched junction bases numbered 8, after V lost 2 bases and J lost 5 bases. The CDR3, as DNA: TGTGCTAGTGGTTTGTTTACAGGGGGTTCGGACGAGCAGTACTTC. This sequence encodes CASGLFTGGSDEQYF.

The table lists this clone with a count of one. The rearrangement joins TRBV28 to TRBJ2-7; 9 bases line up with TRBD2. The CDR3 is made up of 15 amino acids. Germline V gene sequence: CDR1 MDHEN, CDR2 SYDVKM. V was pared by 6 bases and J by 2 bases, with 8 bases of the junction left unmatched. CDR3 sequence reads: CASRISGGTTYEQYF. CDR3 nucleotides: TGTGCCAGCAGAATAAGCGGGGGGACCACCTACGAGCAGTACTTC.

V is TRBV19 and J is TRBJ1-6; D not resolved. CDR3 size: 13 residues. Between the trimmed V and J ends, which lost 5 bases and 10 bases, there was a span of 12 bases. Germline-derived CDR1 and CDR2 are LNHDA and SQIVND (reference sequence). The CDR3 protein is CASSAWISSPLHF. The CDR3 DNA is TGTGCCAGTAGTGCATGGATTAGCTCACCCCTCCACTTT.

This chain links TRBV7-9 with TRBJ1-5; D might be TRBD1 (6 bases). CDR1 and CDR2 (germline): SEHNR, FQNEAQ (reference sequence). The V and J ends lost 5 bases and 5 bases respectively, with 13 bases between them. This CDR3 has 14 residues. DNA for the CDR3: TGTGCCAGCAGCCCGGCGGGGGCCTATCAGCCCCAGCATTTT. The encoded protein is CASSPAGAYQPQHF.

V usage is TRBV13 and J usage is TRBJ2-1; TRBD1 aligns across 8 bases. From germline, CDR1 is PRHDT and CDR2 FYEKMQ (reference sequence). The V gene end was trimmed by 6 bases and the J gene end by 2 bases; junction bases not matched to a gene: 24. The CDR3 length is 21 residues. The CDR3 protein is CASRSDREGGRYERPYNEQFF. The CDR3 DNA reads as TGTGCCAGCAGATCGGACAGGGAAGGGGGGAGGTACGAGAGGCCCTACAATGAGCAGTTCTTC.

The V call is TRBV7-3, the J call TRBJ2-1, with TRBD1 as a possible D gene (6 bases). V shed 3 bases and J shed 3 bases, with 12 bases lying between them. The CDR3 runs to 15 residues. Germline assignment: CDR1 SGHTA and CDR2 FQGTGA. The CDR3 spells CASSLNGQNYNEQFF. Here the CDR3 DNA reads TGTGCCAGCAGCTTGAACGGACAGAACTACAATGAGCAGTTCTTC.

V is TRBV7-9 and J is TRBJ1-2, with D perhaps matching TRBD1 (6 bases). V lost 5 bases and J 7 bases, leaving 14 bases between the germline ends. Germline V gene sequence: CDR1 SEHNR, CDR2 FQNEAQ (reference sequence). This CDR3 has 13 amino acids. This chain's CDR3 is CASSLGGGLGYTF. DNA of the CDR3: TGTGCCAGCAGCCTCGGGGGGGGGCTTGGCTACACCTTC.

This clone was seen just once. The chain links TRBV9 to TRBJ1-3, with D possibly TRBD1 on 5 matching bases. V lost 4 bases and J lost 2, with 16 bases in between. The germline CDR1 and CDR2 sequences are SGDLS and YYNGEE. There are 16 residues in the CDR3. The CDR3 DNA reads as TGTGCCAGCAGCACCCAGGGTGGGGGGACTGGAAACACCATATATTTT. Protein: CASSTQGGGTGNTIYF. Complete variable domain (other parts from reference TRBV9 and TRBJ1-3): DSGVTQTPKHLITATGQRVTLRCSPRSGDLSVYWYQQSLDQGLQFLIQYYNGEERAKGNILERFSAQQFPDLHSELNLSSLELGDSALYFCASSTQGGGTGNTIYFGEGSWLTVV.

The chain combines TRBV5-8 with TRBJ2-3; 13 positions match TRBD2. V dropped 4 bases and J dropped 3; count of bases not matched to a gene: 2. Germline V gene lookup returns CDR1 SGHTS and CDR2 YDEGEE. CDR3 size: 15 residues. In DNA, the CDR3 is TGTGCCAGCAGCGCGGGACTAGCGGGGACAGATACGCAGTATTTT. This encodes CASSAGLAGTDTQYF.

The CDR3 protein is CAWSPSGNYGYTF. The CDR3 DNA follows: TGTGCCTGGTCCCCTTCAGGTAACTATGGCTACACCTTC. J is TRBJ1-2 and V is TRBV30; D is unresolved. This CDR3 comprises 13 residues. The V end was cut by 5 bases, the J end by 1 base, with 11 bases between. Germline lookup yields CDR1 GTSNPN and CDR2 SVGIG (reference sequence).

The V call is TRBV30, the J call TRBJ1-2; 10 nucleotides agree with TRBD1. Trimming cost V 0 bases and J 2 bases; bases outside gene matches: 0. This CDR3 has 14 residues. Germline CDR1 reads GTSNPN; CDR2 reads SVGIG (reference sequence). In nucleotides, the CDR3 is TGTGCCTGGAGTGTGGGACAGGGGAACTATGGCTACACCTTC. This encodes CAWSVGQGNYGYTF.

This chain links TRBV6-1 with TRBJ1-2; no clear D. V gave up 8 bases and J gave up 6 bases, with 16 bases separating them. Germline V CDR1 and CDR2: MNHNS, SASEGT. The CDR3 consists of 13 residues. CDR3 DNA: TGTGCCAGCGATTACGGCGGGCGGGATGGCTACACCTTC. Amino acid sequence: CASDYGGRDGYTF.

The chain joins TRBV28 to TRBJ2-3; 7 bases align to TRBD2. V was clipped by 8 bases and J by 2 bases; unmatched bases: 4. Germline V gives CDR1 MDHEN, CDR2 SYDVKM. The CDR3 contains 13 residues. The CDR3 nucleotides read TGTGCCAGCGGGAGGGGTGTCACAGATACGCAGTATTTT. This sequence encodes CASGRGVTDTQYF.

The chain uses TRBV7-9 and TRBJ1-2, with D perhaps matching TRBD1 (5 bases). There are 14 residues in the CDR3. The V and J ends lost 1 base and 8 bases respectively, with 14 bases between them. The germline V gene encodes CDR1 SEHNR and CDR2 FQNEAQ (reference sequence). CDR3 sequence (DNA): TGTGCCAGCAGCTTAGTAATAGGACACTTCGGCTACACCTTC. Residues: CASSLVIGHFGYTF.

The J gene is TRBJ2-2, the V gene TRBV6-6; a weak D match, TRBD2 (6 bases). Deletions cut 2 bases from V and 1 base from J, with 8 bases between. The CDR3 runs 15 residues. Germline V gene lookup returns CDR1 MNHNY and CDR2 SVGAGI (reference sequence). The CDR3 spells CASSYGRGNTGELFF. CDR3 DNA sequence: TGTGCCAGCAGTTACGGGCGGGGGAACACCGGGGAGCTGTTTTTT.

V and J are TRBV6-5 and TRBJ2-2; TRBD1 matches at 9 bases. The junction had 1 base not matched to a gene; V was cut back by 5 bases and J by 6 bases. Germline V gives CDR1 MNHEY, CDR2 SVGAGI. There are 13 residues in the CDR3. CDR3 bases: TGTGCCAGCAGTACAGGGGGCGCCGGGGAGCTGTTTTTT. Amino acids: CASSTGGAGELFF.